A selection of T cell receptor beta chains follows, all from one sample in a study of T cell responses to AZD1222 COVID-19 vaccine. Some clones are missing from TCRdb's copy, which holds only in-frame ones; the method was immunoSEQ multiplex PCR. This sample has under 110,000 clones, with more than 70% found just once. The sample here was peripheral blood, taken on day 0 of AZD1222 vaccination. These receptors came from an adult in good health. Both conserved end residues are part of each CDR3. Each record gives: D gene, J gene, clone size, V gene, CDR3 length, CDR3 protein, CDR3 DNA. D genes are given only for firm matches. The listing skips clone size in some rows; elsewhere it reads once, few, many or a size class.

>TRBD1|TRBJ1-1|.|TRBV3-1/TRBV3-2|13
CASSPRDRGEAFF
TGTGCCAGCAGCCCCCGGGACAGGGGTGAAGCTTTCTTT
>.|TRBJ2-7|.|TRBV10-3|14
CAIRVGGDPWEQYF
TGTGCCATCAGGGTAGGGGGAGACCCATGGGAGCAGTACTTC
>.|TRBJ1-2|few|TRBV4-3|17
CASSQDHSPSEGHGYTF
TGCGCCAGCAGCCAAGATCATTCGCCCTCGGAGGGCCATGGCTACACCTTC
>.|TRBJ1-2|.|TRBV30|13
CAWSVGQTYGYTF
TGTGCCTGGAGTGTAGGGCAGACGTATGGCTACACCTTC
>.|TRBJ1-1|.|TRBV5-5|17
CASSTRDARLWDTEAFF
TGTGCCAGCAGCACCAGGGACGCCAGGCTTTGGGACACTGAAGCTTTCTTT
>TRBD1|TRBJ2-5|.|TRBV7-7|17
CASSPSPGTGGTETQYF
TGTGCCAGCAGCCCCTCCCCCGGGACAGGGGGCACAGAGACCCAGTACTTC
>TRBD2|TRBJ2-5|.|TRBV4-1|16
CASSPSLAGGQETQYF
TGCGCCAGCAGCCCTTCCTTAGCGGGTGGACAAGAGACCCAGTACTTC
>TRBD2|TRBJ2-5|.|TRBV9|15
CASSVAGLAEETQYF
TGTGCCAGCAGCGTAGCGGGACTAGCGGAAGAGACCCAGTACTTC
>.|TRBJ1-2|.|TRBV9|14
CASSPGGGNYGYTF
TGTGCCAGCAGCCCGGGCGGGGGTAACTATGGCTACACCTTC
>.|TRBJ2-2|.|TRBV7-3|13
CASSLNPPGELFF
TGTGCCAGCAGCTTAAATCCACCCGGGGAGCTGTTTTTT
>.|TRBJ2-3|few|TRBV28|16
CASSLTGEGHTDTQYF
TGTGCCAGCAGTCTTACAGGCGAGGGGCACACAGATACGCAGTATTTT
>.|TRBJ1-6|.|TRBV30|13
CAWTKRGITPLHF
TGTGCCTGGACCAAAAGGGGGATCACACCCCTCCACTTT
>TRBD1|TRBJ2-4|.|TRBV6-2/TRBV6-3|14
CASSPDRAGNIQYF
TGTGCCAGCAGTCCGGACAGGGCGGGAAACATTCAGTACTTC
>TRBD2|TRBJ2-5|.|TRBV30|13
CASSGGRAQTQYF
TGTGCCTCGTCGGGCGGGAGGGCTCAGACCCAGTACTTC
>TRBD1|TRBJ1-6|once|TRBV28|17
CASSRTGTASYNSPLHF
TGTGCCAGCAGCCGTACCGGGACAGCAAGTTATAATTCACCCCTCCACTTT
>.|TRBJ2-7|.|TRBV5-5|13
CASSFLYSYEQYF
TGTGCCAGCAGCTTTTTATACTCCTACGAGCAGTACTTC
>.|TRBJ1-1|few|TRBV18|15
CASSPGNTMNTEAFF
TGTGCCAGCTCACCCGGGAATACCATGAACACTGAAGCTTTCTTT
>.|TRBJ1-4|.|TRBV18|15
CASSPRGLTNEKLFF
TGTGCCAGCTCACCACGGGGTTTGACTAATGAAAAACTGTTTTTT
>.|TRBJ1-5|.|TRBV28|17
CASSGPRGGLRDQPQHF
TGTGCCAGCAGTGGCCCTAGAGGGGGGCTAAGGGATCAGCCCCAGCATTTT
>.|TRBJ2-3|.|TRBV13|16
CASRGRVGSFTDTQYF
TGTGCCAGCAGGGGGCGGGTCGGGAGCTTCACAGATACGCAGTATTTT
>.|TRBJ1-2|.|TRBV16|16
CASSHPLKIPNYGYTF
TGTGCCAGCAGCCATCCGTTGAAAATCCCTAACTATGGCTACACCTTC
>.|TRBJ2-1|.|TRBV11-1|14
CASRRDAGRHEQFF
TGTGCCAGCAGGCGGGACGCCGGTCGTCATGAGCAGTTCTTC
>TRBD1|TRBJ1-2|.|TRBV2|14
CASSEFSQGEGYTF
TGTGCCAGCAGTGAATTTAGTCAGGGGGAGGGCTACACCTTC
>.|TRBJ1-1|.|TRBV6-2/TRBV6-3|17
CASSPNRDLEMGTEAFF
TGTGCCAGCAGTCCCAACAGGGATTTAGAGATGGGCACTGAAGCTTTCTTT
>.|TRBJ1-3|.|TRBV15|16
CATSRLGSVSGNTIYF
TGTGCCACCAGCAGACTAGGGTCGGTCTCTGGAAACACCATATATTTT
>TRBD1|TRBJ2-3|.|TRBV7-2|15
CASSLPGQITDTQYF
TGTGCCAGCAGCTTGCCGGGACAGATCACAGATACGCAGTATTTT
>TRBD2|TRBJ2-3|.|TRBV5-4|15
CASSGGLAGGDTQYF
TGTGCCAGCAGCGGGGGACTAGCGGGAGGGGATACGCAGTATTTT
>.|TRBJ2-1|once|TRBV4-3|14
CASSQVWGVNEQFF
TGCGCCAGCAGCCAAGTGTGGGGGGTGAATGAGCAGTTCTTC
>.|TRBJ2-7|.|TRBV30|12
CAWSMEGDEQYF
TGTGCCTGGAGTATGGAGGGGGACGAGCAGTACTTC
>.|TRBJ2-1|.|TRBV20-1|16
CSASGVIGTVYNEQFF
TGCAGTGCTAGTGGGGTCATCGGGACCGTCTACAATGAGCAGTTCTTC
>.|TRBJ1-6|.|TRBV6-5|12
CASRPPSGALHF
TGTGCCAGCAGGCCACCCTCCGGGGCCCTCCACTTT
>TRBD1|TRBJ1-5|few|TRBV6-5|15
CASRKDRGSSQPQHF
TGTGCCAGCAGAAAGGACAGGGGATCTTCCCAGCCCCAGCATTTT
>.|TRBJ1-1|.|TRBV11-2|15
CASSFRAEMNTEAFF
TGTGCCAGCAGCTTCCGGGCAGAGATGAACACTGAAGCTTTCTTT
>.|TRBJ2-7|once|TRBV6-5|11
CASTGLFEQYF
TGTGCCAGCACCGGCCTTTTCGAGCAGTACTTC
>.|TRBJ1-5|.|TRBV19|16
CASTSVATVTNQPQHF
TGTGCCAGTACGAGCGTGGCTACAGTTACCAATCAGCCCCAGCATTTT
>.|TRBJ1-2|.|TRBV2|15
CASSDRSGQLYGYTF
TGTGCCAGCAGTGACCGTAGTGGACAGCTCTATGGCTACACCTTC
>TRBD1|TRBJ1-6|.|TRBV28|15
CASSSRGQYNSPLHF
TGTGCCAGCAGCAGCAGGGGACAGTATAATTCACCCCTCCACTTT
>.|TRBJ2-5|.|TRBV4-2|13
CASSQDRRETQYF
TGTGCCAGCAGCCAAGATCGGAGAGAGACCCAGTACTTC
>.|TRBJ2-2|.|TRBV5-3|16
CARSSQDRHDTGELFF
TGTGCCAGAAGTTCACAGGACCGCCACGACACCGGGGAGCTGTTTTTT
>.|TRBJ1-1|.|TRBV5-1|16
CASSLRQDPMNTEAFF
TGCGCCAGCAGCTTACGACAGGACCCCATGAACACTGAAGCTTTCTTT
>.|TRBJ2-6|few|TRBV6-4|12
CASSDSRNVLTF
TGTGCCAGCAGTGACTCTCGGAACGTCCTGACTTTC
>.|TRBJ2-7|.|TRBV5-6|8
CATRPKYF
TGTGCCACCCGCCCCAAATACTTC
>TRBD1|TRBJ2-1|once|TRBV6-1|14
CASSETGDYNEQFF
TGTGCCAGCAGTGAGACAGGGGACTACAATGAGCAGTTCTTC
>TRBD1|TRBJ1-5|.|TRBV7-2|15
CASSLDRNSNQPQHF
TGTGCCAGCAGCCTGGACAGGAATAGCAATCAGCCCCAGCATTTT